The rows below give T cell receptor beta chains drawn from one sample of a study of OX40 agonist ivuxolimab in advanced cancers. Assay: immunoSEQ multiplex PCR; the TCRdb copy retains only in-frame clones and omits some. This sample has several thousand clones, with about four fifths found just once. The specimen comprised CD4+ or CD8+ T cells sorted from blood, sampled in a trial of the OX40 agonist ivuxolimab. The receptor set was obtained from an adult with an advanced solid tumor such as melanoma, head and neck, liver or kidney cancer. Both conserved end residues are part of each CDR3. The D gene is left open where the match is weak. Some rows have no size entry. The others give once, few or many, or a class for an expanded clone.

TGTGCCAGCAGCACCCGGGACAACCCTTTGGACGAGCAGTACTTC,CASSTRDNPLDEQYF,.,TRBV11-2,.,TRBJ2-7
TGTGCCAGCAGTTTTTCGGGGGGAGGCTATGGCTACACCTTC,CASSFSGGGYGYTF,.,TRBV27,.,TRBJ1-2
TGTGCCAGTAGTATTAGTGGGAGGCTCCGCGGCGAGCAGTACTTC,CASSISGRLRGEQYF,.,TRBV19,.,TRBJ2-7
TGTGCCAGCAGTATCTACGAGCAGTACTTC,CASSIYEQYF,.,TRBV2,.,TRBJ2-7
TGTGCCAGCGCCAACAGGCAGGGATATGGCTACACCTTC,CASANRQGYGYTF,.,TRBV7-2,.,TRBJ1-2
TGCGCCAGCAGCTTCCGGGACAACTACGAGCAGTACTTC,CASSFRDNYEQYF,.,TRBV4-1,.,TRBJ2-7
TGCGCCAGCAGTTTCGGTAGCTCCTACGAGCAGTACTTC,CASSFGSSYEQYF,.,TRBV5-1,.,TRBJ2-7
TGTGCCAGCAGTTACTCAGGACCGGCCTACGAGCAGTACTTC,CASSYSGPAYEQYF,once,TRBV6-5,.,TRBJ2-7
TGCGCCAGCAGCTTTCGTTCGGACAGGGGCTACGAGCAGTACTTC,CASSFRSDRGYEQYF,.,TRBV5-1,TRBD1,TRBJ2-7
TGTGCCTGGGCAGGGTACTCTGGGGCCAACGTCCTGACTTTC,CAWAGYSGANVLTF,.,TRBV30,.,TRBJ2-6
TGTGCTAGCAGCTCCCTACCGGGGGCTAATGGGGCCAACGTCCTGACTTTC,CASSSLPGANGANVLTF,.,TRBV7-7,.,TRBJ2-6
TGTGCCAGCTCACACCAGGGGGACGGCAATCAGCCCCAGCATTTT,CASSHQGDGNQPQHF,.,TRBV18,TRBD1,TRBJ1-5
TGTGCCAGCAGTTGGCAGGGGAACACTGAAGCTTTCTTT,CASSWQGNTEAFF,.,TRBV6-5,.,TRBJ1-1
TGCAGCGTCGTTGACTGGAACACTGAAGCTTTCTTT,CSVVDWNTEAFF,.,TRBV29-1,.,TRBJ1-1
TGTGCCAGCAGCACAACAGGGGGGGGCCCGAACACCGGGGAGCTGTTTTTT,CASSTTGGGPNTGELFF,.,TRBV13,.,TRBJ2-2
TGTGCCTGGAGTGTGGGGATGGGGGATACTGAAGCTTTCTTT,CAWSVGMGDTEAFF,.,TRBV30,.,TRBJ1-1
TGTGCCAGCAGTGTAACATACCGAACCTACGAGCAGTACTTC,CASSVTYRTYEQYF,once,TRBV2,.,TRBJ2-7
TGTGCCAGCAGCACAAAGACGAGGGGTCCCTCCTACGAGCAGTACTTC,CASSTKTRGPSYEQYF,.,TRBV5-6,.,TRBJ2-7
TGTGCCTGGACCGGATCCAGCGGCAATGAGCAGTTCTTC,CAWTGSSGNEQFF,.,TRBV30,.,TRBJ2-1
TGCGCCAGCAGCCAGGCAGGCTCCTACGAGCAGTACTTC,CASSQAGSYEQYF,.,TRBV4-1,.,TRBJ2-7
TGTGCCAGCAGCACCGGGCCAAAGGAGCAGTACTTC,CASSTGPKEQYF,.,TRBV27,.,TRBJ2-7
TGTGCCACCAGCCCGAGCTACACTGAAGCTTTCTTT,CATSPSYTEAFF,.,TRBV15,.,TRBJ1-1
TGTGCCAGCAGCCAGGGCAGCGCGAACACCGGGGAGCTGTTTTTT,CASSQGSANTGELFF,.,TRBV14,.,TRBJ2-2
TGTGCCAGCAGTTTAACTAGCGGGAACGAGCAGTACTTC,CASSLTSGNEQYF,.,TRBV27,TRBD2,TRBJ2-7
TGCGCCAGCAGCCAAGGTATACAGTCCTACGAGCAGTACTTC,CASSQGIQSYEQYF,.,TRBV4-1,.,TRBJ2-7
TGTGCCAGCAGCGCTGGAGCGGTCACAGATACGCAGTATTTT,CASSAGAVTDTQYF,.,TRBV9,.,TRBJ2-3
TGTGCCAGCAGTCGGGACAGGGGGTTTGTCGGGGAGCTGTTTTTT,CASSRDRGFVGELFF,.,TRBV13,TRBD1,TRBJ2-2
TGCGCCAGCAGCCCGCCGGCGGGGGGCAGGACACAAGCTTTCTTT,CASSPPAGGRTQAFF,.,TRBV5-1,.,TRBJ1-1
TGTGCCAGCACCTTTGACAGGGGAAACACCGGGGAGCTGTTTTTT,CASTFDRGNTGELFF,.,TRBV27,TRBD1,TRBJ2-2
TGTGCCAGCCAGGTTGGGGGGCGGACTGAAGCTTTCTTT,CASQVGGRTEAFF,.,TRBV6-1,.,TRBJ1-1
TGCGCCAGCAGCCAATCCCCGGACAGGTCCTACGAGCAGTACTTC,CASSQSPDRSYEQYF,.,TRBV4-1,TRBD1,TRBJ2-7
TGTGCCAGCCATACCAGGGTTAATGAGCAGTTCTTC,CASHTRVNEQFF,.,TRBV27,.,TRBJ2-1
TGTGCCAGCAGCTTAGGGTCTAGCGGGAGTGAACAGACCCAGTACTTC,CASSLGSSGSEQTQYF,.,TRBV13,TRBD2,TRBJ2-5
TGTGCCAGCAGCTTAGAGCGGGGCCTCGACTACGAGCAGTACTTC,CASSLERGLDYEQYF,.,TRBV7-8,TRBD2,TRBJ2-7
TGTGCCAGCAGCCAAGATCCGAGGGGTAGGGAGCAGTTCTTC,CASSQDPRGREQFF,few,TRBV14,.,TRBJ2-1
TGTGCCAGCAGCTTAGGGGGGTGGAACACTGAAGCTTTCTTT,CASSLGGWNTEAFF,.,TRBV11-2,.,TRBJ1-1
TGTGCCTGCACAGGGGGTTCTAATTCACCCCTCCACTTT,CACTGGSNSPLHF,.,TRBV30,TRBD1,TRBJ1-6
TGTGCCAGCAGTTTAACAGTCTCCAATCAGCCCCAGCATTTT,CASSLTVSNQPQHF,once,TRBV27,.,TRBJ1-5
TGTGCTAGTGGTTTGGAACCCCAGACAGGGGGCCCATTCAATCAGCCCCAGCATTTT,CASGLEPQTGGPFNQPQHF,.,TRBV12-5,TRBD1,TRBJ1-5
TGTGCCAGCAGCGTCGGACAGGTCCCTCTTCACTCTGGAAACACCATATATTTT,CASSVGQVPLHSGNTIYF,.,TRBV9,TRBD1,TRBJ1-3
TGTGCCAGCAGCGTAGACGGGACAGGAGGGGAGACCCAGTACTTC,CASSVDGTGGETQYF,.,TRBV9,TRBD1,TRBJ2-5
TGTGCCAGCAGATCCGGGCCGAACCACGAGCAGTACTTC,CASRSGPNHEQYF,.,TRBV7-9,.,TRBJ2-7
TGTGCCAGCAGCTTAGATCGGGCTAGCGACTACGAGCAGTACTTC,CASSLDRASDYEQYF,once,TRBV11-2,.,TRBJ2-7
TGTGCCAGTAGTTCCCCGCCAGACAGGGATCAAGAGACCCAGTACTTC,CASSSPPDRDQETQYF,few,TRBV19,TRBD1,TRBJ2-5
TGTGCCAGCTCCGGGACAGACTACGAGCAGTACTTC,CASSGTDYEQYF,.,TRBV25-1,TRBD1,TRBJ2-7
TGTGCCAGCAGGACGGCGGAGAACACTGAAGCTTTCTTT,CASRTAENTEAFF,once,TRBV27,.,TRBJ1-1